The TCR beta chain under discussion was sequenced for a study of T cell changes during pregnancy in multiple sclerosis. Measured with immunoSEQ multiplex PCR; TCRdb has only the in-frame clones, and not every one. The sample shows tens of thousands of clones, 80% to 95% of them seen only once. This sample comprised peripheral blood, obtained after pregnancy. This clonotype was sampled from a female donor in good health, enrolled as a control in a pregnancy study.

The CDR3 nucleotides are TGTGCCAGCAGTTCTAATGGACAGGGGGAGAGTTCACCCCTCCACTTT. This encodes CASSSNGQGESSPLHF. This chain uses TRBV28 with TRBJ1-6; TRBD1 agrees at 10 bases. Germline-derived CDR1 and CDR2 are MDHEN and SYDVKM. This CDR3 contains 16 residues. V lost 4 bases to trimming and J lost 9 bases; unmatched junction nucleotides: 9.